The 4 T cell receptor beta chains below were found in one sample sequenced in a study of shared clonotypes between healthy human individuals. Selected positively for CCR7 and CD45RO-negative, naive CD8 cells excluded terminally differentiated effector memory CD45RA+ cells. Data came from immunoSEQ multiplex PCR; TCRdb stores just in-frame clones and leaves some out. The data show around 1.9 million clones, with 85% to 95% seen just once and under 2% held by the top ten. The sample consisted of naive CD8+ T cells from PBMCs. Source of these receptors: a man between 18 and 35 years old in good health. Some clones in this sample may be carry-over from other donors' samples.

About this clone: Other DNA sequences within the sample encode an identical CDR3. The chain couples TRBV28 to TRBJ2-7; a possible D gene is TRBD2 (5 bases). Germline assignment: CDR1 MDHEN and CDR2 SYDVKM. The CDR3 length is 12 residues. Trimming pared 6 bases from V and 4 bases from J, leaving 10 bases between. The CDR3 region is CASSPRAYEQYF. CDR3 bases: TGTGCCAGCAGCCCGAGGGCTTACGAGCAGTACTTC.

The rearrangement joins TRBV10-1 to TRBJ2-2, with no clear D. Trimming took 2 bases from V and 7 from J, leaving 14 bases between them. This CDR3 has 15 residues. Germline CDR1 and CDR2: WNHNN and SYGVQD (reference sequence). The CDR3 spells CASSEVPVYVGELFF. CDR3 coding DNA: TGCGCCAGCAGTGAGGTGCCAGTTTATGTCGGGGAGCTGTTTTTT.

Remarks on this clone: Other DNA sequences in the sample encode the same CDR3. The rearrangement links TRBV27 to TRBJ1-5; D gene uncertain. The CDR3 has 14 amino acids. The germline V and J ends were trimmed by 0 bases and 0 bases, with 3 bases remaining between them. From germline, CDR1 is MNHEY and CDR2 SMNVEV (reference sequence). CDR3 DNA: TGTGCCAGCAGTTTATCATATAGCAATCAGCCCCAGCATTTT. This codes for CASSLSYSNQPQHF.

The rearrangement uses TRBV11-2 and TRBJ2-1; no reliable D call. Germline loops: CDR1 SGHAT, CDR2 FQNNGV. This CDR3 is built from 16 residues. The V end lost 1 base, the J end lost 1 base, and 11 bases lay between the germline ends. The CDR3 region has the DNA TGTGCCAGCAGCTTAGGGCGGCAGATTTCCTACAATGAGCAGTTCTTC. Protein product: CASSLGRQISYNEQFF.